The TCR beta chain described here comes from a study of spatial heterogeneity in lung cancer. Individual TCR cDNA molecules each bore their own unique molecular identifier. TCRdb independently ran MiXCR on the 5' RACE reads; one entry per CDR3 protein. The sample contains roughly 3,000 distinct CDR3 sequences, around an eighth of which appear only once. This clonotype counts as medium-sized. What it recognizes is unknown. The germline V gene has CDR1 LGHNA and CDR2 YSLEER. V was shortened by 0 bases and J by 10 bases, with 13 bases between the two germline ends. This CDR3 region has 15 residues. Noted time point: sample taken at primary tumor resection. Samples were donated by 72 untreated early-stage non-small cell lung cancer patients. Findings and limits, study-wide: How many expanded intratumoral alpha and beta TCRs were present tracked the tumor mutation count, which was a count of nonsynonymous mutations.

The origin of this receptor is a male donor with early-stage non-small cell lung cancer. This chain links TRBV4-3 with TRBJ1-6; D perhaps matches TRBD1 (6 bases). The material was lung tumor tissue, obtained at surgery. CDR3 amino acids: CASSQDFQGRSPLHF. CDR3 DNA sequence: TGCGCCAGCAGCCAAGATTTCCAGGGGCGATCACCCCTCCACTTT.